A selection of T cell receptor beta chains follows, all from one sample in a study of shared clonotypes between healthy human individuals. Data came from immunoSEQ multiplex PCR; TCRdb stores just in-frame clones and leaves some out. The table lists about 680,000 clones, around 73% of them singletons. Sample: memory CD4+ T cells sorted from blood. Receptors were obtained from a woman in her thirties in good health. The CDR3 runs from the conserved cysteine through the conserved F or W.

J,V,CDR3
TRBJ2-1,TRBV19,CASSTWGLGGGYNEQFF
TRBJ2-6,TRBV11-2,CASSLIPGTGGKGANVLTF
TRBJ2-5,TRBV5-1,CASSLTGGLWETQYF
TRBJ1-1,TRBV28,CASSSPRGAKNTEAFF
TRBJ1-3,TRBV7-6,CASSPGQDAGNTIYF
TRBJ2-6,TRBV30,CAWSVEVFGANVLTF
TRBJ1-3,TRBV10-2,CASSEAGGNTIYF
TRBJ1-1,TRBV28,CASILTGMTEAFF
TRBJ2-2,TRBV9,CASSVESSGSGELFF
TRBJ2-7,TRBV5-1,CASGLSGLADEQYF
TRBJ2-7,TRBV5-8,CASSWATSGSYEQYF